The 23 T cell receptor beta chains in this list originate from one sample, sequenced in a study of blood T cell repertoires in COVID-19. Assay used: immunoSEQ multiplex PCR; TCRdb lists only in-frame clones, some missing. The data hold hundreds of thousands of clones, with 89% observed a single time. Sequenced material: PBMCs or T cells enriched from blood (not recorded which). The source is a man aged 55 to 70 who had recovered from COVID-19.

The gene calls are TRBV4-2 and TRBJ2-3, with D possibly TRBD2 on 5 matching bases. The CDR3 consists of 16 residues. Trimming cost V 4 bases and J 4 bases, with 18 bases left between them. Germline loops: CDR1 LGHNA, CDR2 YNFKEQ. The DNA for the CDR3 is TGTGCCAGCAGCCCTCAAGCAGGCATCGGGGCAGATACGCAGTATTTT. It specifies CASSPQAGIGADTQYF.

The V call is TRBV5-4, the J call TRBJ2-3; D may be TRBD1 (6 bases). V was clipped by 1 base and J by 5 bases, with 14 bases between them. The germline gives CDR1 SGHNT, CDR2 YYREEE (reference sequence). This CDR3 has 15 residues. For the CDR3, the DNA is TGTGCCAGCAGCTTGAGGACAGAGCCGGAAGATACGCAGTATTTT. This translates into CASSLRTEPEDTQYF.

CDR3 region: CASSPGSGRTDEQYF. CDR3 sequence (DNA): TGTGCCAGCAGCCCGGGTAGCGGGAGAACGGACGAGCAGTACTTC. The chain carries TRBV7-2 and TRBJ2-7, with 9 bases lining up with TRBD2. CDR1 and CDR2 (germline): SGHTA, FQGNSA. The CDR3 sequence is 15 residues long. The trim removed 5 bases at V and 5 bases at J, leaving 10 bases unmatched.

The chain couples TRBV5-1 to TRBJ2-7; D possibly corresponds to TRBD2 (5 bases). From germline, CDR1 is SGHRS and CDR2 YFSETQ. The CDR3 is made up of 16 amino acids. V gave up 4 bases and J gave up 0 bases, with 17 bases separating them. CDR3 loop: CASSPGLARSSYEQYF. Here the CDR3 DNA reads TGCGCCAGCAGCCCCGGGTTAGCGAGGAGCTCCTACGAGCAGTACTTC. Full variable domain (missing parts from reference TRBV5-1 and TRBJ2-7): KAGVTQTPRYLIKTRGQQVTLSCSPISGHRSVSWYQQTPGQGLQFLFEYFSETQRNKGNFPGRFSGRQFSNSRSEMNVSTLELGDSALYLCASSPGLARSSYEQYFGPGTRLTVT.

The chain uses TRBV19 and TRBJ2-7, with TRBD2 identical over 11 bases. The CDR3 has 15 amino acids. V lost 6 bases and J lost 0; bases outside the gene matches: 4. CDR1 and CDR2 from the germline V gene are LNHDA and SQIVND (reference sequence). CDR3 sequence reads: CASSRTSGSSYEQYF. Here the CDR3 DNA reads TGTGCCAGTAGCCGAACTAGCGGGAGCTCCTACGAGCAGTACTTC.

The rearrangement uses TRBV7-3 and TRBJ2-5; 8 nucleotides match TRBD2. With 4 bases clipped from V and 4 bases from J, the junction kept 11 bases outside the gene matches. From germline, CDR1 is SGHTA and CDR2 FQGTGA. This CDR3 spans 16 amino acids. The CDR3, as DNA: TGTGCCAGCAGCTCGGGGGGGACCGCCTGGGGAGAGACCCAGTACTTC. Encoded protein: CASSSGGTAWGETQYF.

The chain has TRBV10-1 and TRBJ2-7; 12 bases match TRBD2. The CDR3 is made up of 13 amino acids. Germline V gene lookup returns CDR1 WNHNN and CDR2 SYGVQD (reference sequence). The ends lost 6 bases at V and 6 bases at J; junction bases unmatched: 3. CDR3 DNA: TGCGCCAGCAGCCTAGCGGGAGGGCTCGAGCAGTACTTC. It translates to CASSLAGGLEQYF.

CDR3 DNA: TGCGCCAGCAGCCAACTGGGGGGTTGGACACTGGAGGCTGGCTACACCTTC. Translated: CASSQLGGWTLEAGYTF. The genes are TRBV4-3 and TRBJ1-2; D perhaps matches TRBD1 (5 bases). The CDR3 has 17 amino acids. Germline CDR1 LGHNA, CDR2 YSLEER. Between the trimmed V and J ends, which lost 2 bases and 7 bases, there was a span of 23 bases.

This clone was found a few times. This chain links TRBV5-1 with TRBJ1-3; weak D call: TRBD1 (6 bases). CDR3 length: 15 amino acids. Per the germline V gene, CDR1 is SGHRS and CDR2 is YFSETQ. Trimming left V 0 bases short and J 3 bases short, with 10 bases between. The CDR3 loop reads CASSLDPGDGNTIYF. The DNA for the CDR3 is TGCGCCAGCAGCTTGGACCCAGGGGATGGAAACACCATATATTTT.

As DNA, the CDR3 is TGTGCCAGCTCACCTGGTGCAGGCCCCACCATCTACGAGCAGTACTTC. Translation: CASSPGAGPTIYEQYF. The chain is built from TRBV18 and TRBJ2-7; the D is unclear. V was clipped by 3 bases and J by 3 bases, with 18 bases between them. CDR3 length: 16 residues. The germline V gene encodes CDR1 KGHSH and CDR2 LQKENI.

The gene calls are TRBV18 and TRBJ1-2; TRBD1 agrees at 9 bases. V was clipped by 3 bases and J by 0 bases; unmatched bases: 5. Germline lookup yields CDR1 KGHSH and CDR2 LQKENI. The CDR3 is made up of 16 amino acids. The CDR3 loop is CASSPSDRGANYGYTF. CDR3 nucleotides: TGTGCCAGCTCACCTTCGGACAGGGGAGCTAACTATGGCTACACCTTC.

The chain has TRBV6-5 and TRBJ1-2; D is perhaps TRBD1 (6 bases). The CDR3 has 13 amino acids. Germline V gives CDR1 MNHEY, CDR2 SVGAGI. Trimming took off 6 bases at V and 7 bases at J, with 15 bases between the two ends. The CDR3 nucleotides read TGTGCCAGCAGACTGAGGGGGTCGGGTGGCTACACCTTC. Protein sequence: CASRLRGSGGYTF.

On this clone: The identical CDR3 is also encoded by other nucleotide sequences in the sample. The DNA of the CDR3 is TGCAGTGCTGGAGGGACAGTAGAAGCTTTCTTT. This sequence encodes CSAGGTVEAFF. The genes are TRBV20-1 and TRBJ1-1; TRBD1 matches at 7 bases. This CDR3 contains 11 residues. V was pared by 5 bases and J by 8 bases, with 5 bases of the junction left unmatched. Germline V CDR1 and CDR2: DFQATT, SNEGSKA (reference sequence).

V and J are TRBV6-4 and TRBJ1-3, with 7 bases matching TRBD1. Germline V gene data show CDR1 as MRHNA and CDR2 as SNTAGT. V trimming: 2 bases; J trimming: 1 base; junction bases outside the gene matches: 5. The CDR3 has 16 amino acids. CDR3 nucleotide sequence: TGTGCCAGCAGTGACCTAGACAGGGCTTCTGGAAACACCATATATTTT. Its translation: CASSDLDRASGNTIYF.

CDR3 region: CASSPGGGRYEQYF. CDR3 sequence (DNA): TGTGCCAGCAGCCCTGGGGGGGGCAGGTACGAGCAGTACTTC. J is TRBJ2-7 and V is TRBV9, with D possibly being TRBD2 (7 bases). Germline-derived CDR1 and CDR2 are SGDLS and YYNGEE. The CDR3 sequence is 14 residues long. V was trimmed by 4 bases and J by 4 bases, leaving 15 bases between them.

The V call is TRBV19, the J call TRBJ2-3; D remains ambiguous. Per germline, CDR1 LNHDA and CDR2 SQIVND (reference sequence). The CDR3 has 12 residues. V was trimmed by 2 bases and J by 3 bases, leaving 3 bases between them. The CDR3 loop is CASSISTDTQYF. As DNA, the CDR3 is TGTGCCAGTAGTATATCAACAGATACGCAGTATTTT.

The chain uses TRBV28 and TRBJ1-2, with 7 bases matching TRBD1. The germline CDR1 and CDR2 sequences are MDHEN and SYDVKM. J gave up 5 bases and V 6 bases, and 6 bases lay outside the gene matches. CDR3 size: 13 residues. The CDR3 here is CASRQGFGYGYTF. CDR3 bases: TGTGCCAGCAGACAGGGGTTTGGTTATGGCTACACCTTC.

This chain links TRBV24-1 with TRBJ2-3, with 10 bases aligning to TRBD2. V shed 1 base and J 2 bases; nucleotides not matched to a gene: 5. Germline loops: CDR1 KGHDR, CDR2 SFDVKD. There are 17 residues in the CDR3. Here the CDR3 reads CATSDLGSGRDTDTQYF. The CDR3 bases are TGTGCCACCAGTGATTTAGGGAGCGGGAGGGACACAGATACGCAGTATTTT.

The gene calls are TRBV7-9 and TRBJ1-6, with D maybe TRBD1 (6 bases). V lost 1 base and J lost 8, with 12 bases in between. CDR3 length: 15 amino acids. Germline V gene sequence: CDR1 SEHNR, CDR2 FQNEAQ (reference sequence). In DNA form, the CDR3 reads TGTGCCAGCAGCTTAGTAGCAGGGGCCGATTCACCCCTCCACTTT. This translates into CASSLVAGADSPLHF.

V usage is TRBV6-5 and J usage is TRBJ2-1; TRBD2 matches at 8 bases. Trimming at V came to 2 bases and at J to 7 bases, leaving 7 bases not matched to a gene. Germline CDR1 MNHEY, CDR2 SVGAGI. The CDR3 runs to 15 residues. The CDR3: CASSYRPGGANEQFF. The CDR3 nucleotides read TGTGCCAGCAGTTACCGGCCGGGGGGGGCGAATGAGCAGTTCTTC.

V gene TRBV6-2 or TRBV6-3 combines with J gene TRBJ1-5; tentative D call: TRBD1 (6 bases). Trimming cost V 5 bases and J 6 bases, with 17 bases left between them. Germline V gene sequence: CDR1 MNHEY, CDR2 SVGEGT. This CDR3 is 15 amino acids long. The CDR3 DNA reads as TGTGCCAGCAGTCCCGACAGGACTGGGCTTCAGCCCCAGCATTTT. The encoded protein is CASSPDRTGLQPQHF.

This chain connects TRBV7-2 to TRBJ2-5, with 9 bases that match TRBD1. This CDR3 has 16 amino acids. The germline V gene has CDR1 SGHTA and CDR2 FQGNSA. The ends lost 0 bases at V and 1 base at J; junction bases unmatched: 3. This chain's CDR3 is CASSLAATGGQETQYF. CDR3 DNA sequence: TGTGCCAGCAGCTTAGCGGCGACAGGGGGCCAAGAGACCCAGTACTTC.

As concerns this clone: The junction differs from germline at one of its ends, possibly a read error. This chain links TRBV12-3 or TRBV12-4 with TRBJ1-2; 7 nucleotides align to TRBD1. This CDR3 comprises 13 residues. The DNA for the CDR3 is TGTGTCAGCAGTTTGGGTAACAGGGGAGGCTACACCTTC. Its translation: CVSSLGNRGGYTF.